The 3 T cell receptor beta chains given below trace back to one sample, sequenced in a study of vaccination effects on CD4 cells after COVID-19. Their cognate antigens are unknown. Ahead of sequencing, the ViraFEST assay grew antigen-specific CD4+ T cells using viral peptide pools. Having been cultured for about ten days, the cells underwent CD4+ T cell isolation. Nucleocapsid antibodies stayed negative before and after vaccination, showing no earlier SARS-CoV-2 infection. Clones were read by immunoSEQ multiplex PCR, and TCRdb kept only the in-frame ones, dropping some. The sample records 28,000 or so clones, around 70% being singletons. Sample: CD4+ T cells from PBMCs cultured with SARS-CoV-2 spike peptides, taken before COVID-19 vaccination. The source is a human donor who received a COVID-19 vaccine.

J is TRBJ1-2 and V is TRBV27; possibly TRBD1 for D (5 bases). V lost 6 bases and J 3 bases, leaving 14 bases between the germline ends. CDR3 length: 14 residues. Germline V gene data show CDR1 as MNHEY and CDR2 as SMNVEV (reference sequence). The CDR3 DNA reads as TGTGCCAGCAGCCCCTCGGGGGGACACTATGGCTACACCTTC. The encoded protein is CASSPSGGHYGYTF.

The chain is built from TRBV2 and TRBJ1-2, with D hard to call. The germline CDR1 and CDR2 sequences are SNHLY and FYNNEI. This CDR3 has 12 amino acids. Trimming cost V 7 bases and J 8 bases, with 14 bases left between them. The CDR3 loop is CASNQRAGGYTF. CDR3 in DNA: TGTGCCAGCAATCAGAGGGCGGGGGGCTACACCTTC.

V gene TRBV29-1 combines with J gene TRBJ2-4; a possible D gene is TRBD2 (6 bases). V lost 5 bases, J lost 3 bases, and 17 bases lay in between. The germline V gene encodes CDR1 SQVTM and CDR2 ANQGSEA. This CDR3 contains 15 residues. CDR3 residues: CSVNVGGVDKNIQYF. The DNA of the CDR3 is TGCAGCGTTAACGTGGGCGGGGTCGACAAAAACATTCAGTACTTC.